This TCR beta chain was sequenced for a study of blood T cell repertoires in COVID-19. On the study more broadly: Donors in the United States, Italy and Spain gave samples during acute or convalescent COVID-19. PBMCs, B-cell-depleted T cells, or T cells provided the cDNA or gDNA that made up the material.

This CDR3 spans 17 amino acids. Trimming took 3 bases from V and 2 from J; bases not matched to a gene: 11. Germline V gives CDR1 KGHSH, CDR2 LQKENI. Study processing details: Reference gene primer amplification yielded estimated nucleated cell counts. Sequencing used immunoSEQ multiplex PCR; TCRdb keeps in-frame clones, though not all of them. The V and J calls and the clone size are those of that table, but D and trimming were determined from the DNA. The sample has about 38,000 clones, approximately 88% seen once. The clonotype comes from a human donor in a cohort sampled during active COVID-19. Material for sequencing was peripheral blood. The V and J genes are TRBV18 and TRBJ2-3; 7 bases fit TRBD1. The CDR3 spells CASSPRLTGFSTDTQYF. The CDR3 region has the DNA TGTGCCAGCTCACCTAGACTGACAGGGTTTTCCACAGATACGCAGTATTTT.